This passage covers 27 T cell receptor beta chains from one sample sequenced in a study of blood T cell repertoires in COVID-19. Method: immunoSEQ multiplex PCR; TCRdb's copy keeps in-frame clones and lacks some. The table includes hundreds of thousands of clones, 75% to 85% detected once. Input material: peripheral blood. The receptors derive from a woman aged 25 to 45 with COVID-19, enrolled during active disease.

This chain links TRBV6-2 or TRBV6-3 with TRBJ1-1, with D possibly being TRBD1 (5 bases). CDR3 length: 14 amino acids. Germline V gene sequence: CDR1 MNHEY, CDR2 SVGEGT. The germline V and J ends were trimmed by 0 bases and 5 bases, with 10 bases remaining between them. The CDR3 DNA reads TGTGCCAGCAGTTACTCGCCCTCAGGGACTGAAGCTTTCTTT. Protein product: CASSYSPSGTEAFF.

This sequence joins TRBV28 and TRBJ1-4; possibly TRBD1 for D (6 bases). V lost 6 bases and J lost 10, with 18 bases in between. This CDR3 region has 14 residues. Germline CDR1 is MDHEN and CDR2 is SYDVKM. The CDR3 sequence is CASSTTGGSVKLFF. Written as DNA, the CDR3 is TGTGCCAGCAGCACCACGGGGGGCTCAGTAAAACTGTTTTTT.

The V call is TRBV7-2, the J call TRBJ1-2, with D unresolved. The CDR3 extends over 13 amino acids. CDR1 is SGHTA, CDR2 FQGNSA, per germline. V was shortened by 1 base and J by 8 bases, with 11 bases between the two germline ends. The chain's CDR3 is CASSLGPLRGYTF. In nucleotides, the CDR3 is TGTGCCAGCAGCTTAGGACCTCTGAGGGGCTACACCTTC. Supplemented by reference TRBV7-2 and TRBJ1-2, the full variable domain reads GAGVSQSPSNKVTEKGKDVELRCDPISGHTALYWYRQSLGQGLEFLIYFQGNSAPDKSGLPSDRFSAERTGGSVSTLTIQRTQQEDSAVYLCASSLGPLRGYTFGSGTRLTVV.

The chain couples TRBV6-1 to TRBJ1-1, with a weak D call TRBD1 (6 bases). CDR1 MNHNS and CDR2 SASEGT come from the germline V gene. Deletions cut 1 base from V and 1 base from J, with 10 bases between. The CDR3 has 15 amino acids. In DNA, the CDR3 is TGTGCCAGCAGTGAAGGGACAGTAAAGAACACTGAAGCTTTCTTT. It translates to CASSEGTVKNTEAFF.

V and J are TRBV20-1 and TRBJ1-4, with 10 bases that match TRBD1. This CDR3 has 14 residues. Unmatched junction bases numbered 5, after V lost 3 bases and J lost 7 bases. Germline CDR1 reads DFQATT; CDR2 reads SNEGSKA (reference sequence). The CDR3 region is CSASRDRGLEKLFF. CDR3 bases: TGCAGTGCTAGTCGAGACAGGGGGCTTGAAAAACTGTTTTTT.

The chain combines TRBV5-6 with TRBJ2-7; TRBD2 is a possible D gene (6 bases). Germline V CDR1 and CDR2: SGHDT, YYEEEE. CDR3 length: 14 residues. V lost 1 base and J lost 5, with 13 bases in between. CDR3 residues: CASSLQAGLDEQYF. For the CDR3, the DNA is TGTGCCAGCAGCTTGCAGGCGGGGCTGGACGAGCAGTACTTC.

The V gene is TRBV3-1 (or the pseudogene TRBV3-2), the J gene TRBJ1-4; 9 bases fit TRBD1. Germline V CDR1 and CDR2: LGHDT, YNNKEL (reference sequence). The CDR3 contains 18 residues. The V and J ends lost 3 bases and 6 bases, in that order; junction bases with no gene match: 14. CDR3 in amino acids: CASSQGWTGVEGDEKLFF. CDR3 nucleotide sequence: TGTGCCAGCAGCCAGGGGTGGACAGGGGTCGAGGGGGATGAAAAACTGTTTTTT.

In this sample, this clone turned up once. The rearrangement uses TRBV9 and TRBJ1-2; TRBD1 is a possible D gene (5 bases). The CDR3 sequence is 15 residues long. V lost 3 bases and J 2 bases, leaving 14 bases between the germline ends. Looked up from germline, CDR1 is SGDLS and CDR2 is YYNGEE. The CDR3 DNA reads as TGTGCCAGCAGCGGGATTAAAGGGGCGAACTATGGCTACACCTTC. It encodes CASSGIKGANYGYTF. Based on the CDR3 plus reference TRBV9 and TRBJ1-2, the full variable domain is DSGVTQTPKHLITATGQRVTLRCSPRSGDLSVYWYQQSLDQGLQFLIQYYNGEERAKGNILERFSAQQFPDLHSELNLSSLELGDSALYFCASSGIKGANYGYTFGSGTRLTVV.

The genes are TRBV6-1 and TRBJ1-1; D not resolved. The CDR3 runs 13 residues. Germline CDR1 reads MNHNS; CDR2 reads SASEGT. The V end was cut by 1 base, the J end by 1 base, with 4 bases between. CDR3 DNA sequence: TGTGCCAGCAGTGAAGACAGGAACACTGAAGCTTTCTTT. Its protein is CASSEDRNTEAFF.

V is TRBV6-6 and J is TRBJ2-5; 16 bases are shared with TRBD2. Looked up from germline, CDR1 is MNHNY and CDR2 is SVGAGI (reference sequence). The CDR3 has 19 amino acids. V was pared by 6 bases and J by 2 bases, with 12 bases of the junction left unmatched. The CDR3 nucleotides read TGTGCCAGCAGCCGACGACCGGGACTAGCGGGAGGGGGACAAGAGACCCAGTACTTC. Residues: CASSRRPGLAGGGQETQYF.

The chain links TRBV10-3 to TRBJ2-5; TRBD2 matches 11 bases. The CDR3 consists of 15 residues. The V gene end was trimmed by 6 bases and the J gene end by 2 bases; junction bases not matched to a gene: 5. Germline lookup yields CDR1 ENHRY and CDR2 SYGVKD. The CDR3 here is CAIRTSGGDQETQYF. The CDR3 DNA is TGTGCCATCAGAACTAGCGGGGGCGATCAAGAGACCCAGTACTTC.

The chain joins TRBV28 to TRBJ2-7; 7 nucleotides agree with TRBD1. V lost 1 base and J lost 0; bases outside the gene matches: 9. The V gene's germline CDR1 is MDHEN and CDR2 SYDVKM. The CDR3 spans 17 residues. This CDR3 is CASSLYLRTGSSYEQYF. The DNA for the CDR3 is TGTGCCAGCAGTTTATATCTTCGGACAGGTAGCTCCTACGAGCAGTACTTC.

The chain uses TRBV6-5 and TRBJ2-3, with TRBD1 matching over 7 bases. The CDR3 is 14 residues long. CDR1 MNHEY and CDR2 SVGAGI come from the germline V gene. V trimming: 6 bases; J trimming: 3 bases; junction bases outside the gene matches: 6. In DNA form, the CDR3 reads TGTGCCAGCAGAGCCACGACAGGGACAGATACGCAGTATTTT. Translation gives CASRATTGTDTQYF.

The CDR3 loop reads CASSQDAASGARTDTQYF. DNA of the CDR3: TGTGCCAGCAGCCAAGATGCGGCTAGCGGAGCCCGCACAGATACGCAGTATTTT. The chain carries TRBV4-2 and TRBJ2-3; 7 bases agree with TRBD2. Trimming took 0 bases from V and 1 from J; bases not matched to a gene: 10. The CDR3 length is 18 residues. Germline V gives CDR1 LGHNA, CDR2 YNFKEQ.

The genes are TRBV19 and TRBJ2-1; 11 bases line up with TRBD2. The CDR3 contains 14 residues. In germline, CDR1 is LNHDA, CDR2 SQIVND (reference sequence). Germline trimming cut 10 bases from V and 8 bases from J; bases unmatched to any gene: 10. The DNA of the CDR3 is TGTGCCACGAATAGCGGGGGGGCAGGGTATGAGCAGTTCTTC. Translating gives CATNSGGAGYEQFF.

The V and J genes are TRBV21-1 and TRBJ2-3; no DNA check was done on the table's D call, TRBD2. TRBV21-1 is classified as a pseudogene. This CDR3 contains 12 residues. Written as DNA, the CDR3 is TGTGCCAGCGTACGGCCGGAGGATACGCAGTATTTT. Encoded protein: CASVRPEDTQYF.

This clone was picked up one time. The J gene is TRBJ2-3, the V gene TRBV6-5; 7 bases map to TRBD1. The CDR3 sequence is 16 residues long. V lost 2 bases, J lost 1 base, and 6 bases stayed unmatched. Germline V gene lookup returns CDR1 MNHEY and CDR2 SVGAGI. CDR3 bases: TGTGCCAGCAGTTACCTAGGGGGCGCTGGCACAGATACGCAGTATTTT. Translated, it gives CASSYLGGAGTDTQYF.

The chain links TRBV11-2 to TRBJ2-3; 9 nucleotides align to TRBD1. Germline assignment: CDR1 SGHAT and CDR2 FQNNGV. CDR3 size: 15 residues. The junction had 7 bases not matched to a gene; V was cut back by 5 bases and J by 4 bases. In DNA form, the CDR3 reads TGTGCCAGCAGCGACCGGGACAGGGCTCCAGATACGCAGTATTTT. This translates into CASSDRDRAPDTQYF.

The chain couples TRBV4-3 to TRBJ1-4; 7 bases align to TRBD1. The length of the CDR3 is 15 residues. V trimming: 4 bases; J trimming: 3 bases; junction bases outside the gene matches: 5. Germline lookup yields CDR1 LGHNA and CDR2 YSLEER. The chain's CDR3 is CASSPRQGPNEKLFF. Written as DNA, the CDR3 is TGCGCCAGCAGCCCACGACAGGGTCCTAATGAAAAACTGTTTTTT.

CDR3 residues: CASSQARTRGDSYEQYF. CDR3 sequence (DNA): TGTGCCAGCAGCCAAGCCCGAACTCGAGGTGACTCCTACGAGCAGTACTTC. This chain uses TRBV3-1 (or the pseudogene TRBV3-2) with TRBJ2-7, with D hard to call. CDR1 LGHDT and CDR2 YNNKEL come from the germline V gene (reference sequence). Trimming took 1 base from V and 0 from J, leaving 16 bases between them. The CDR3 consists of 17 residues.

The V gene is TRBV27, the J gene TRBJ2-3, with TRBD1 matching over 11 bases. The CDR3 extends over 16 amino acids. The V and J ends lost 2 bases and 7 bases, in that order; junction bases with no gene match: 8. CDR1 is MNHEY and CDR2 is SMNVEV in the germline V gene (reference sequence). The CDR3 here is CASSLARTGGAHTQYF. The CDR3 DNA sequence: TGTGCCAGCAGTTTAGCTCGGACAGGGGGCGCGCATACGCAGTATTTT.

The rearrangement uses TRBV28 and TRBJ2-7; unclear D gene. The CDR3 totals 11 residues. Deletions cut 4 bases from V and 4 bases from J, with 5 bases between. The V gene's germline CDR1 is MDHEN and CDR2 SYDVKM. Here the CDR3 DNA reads TGTGCCAGCAGTTCTAAGTACGAGCAGTACTTC. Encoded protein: CASSSKYEQYF.

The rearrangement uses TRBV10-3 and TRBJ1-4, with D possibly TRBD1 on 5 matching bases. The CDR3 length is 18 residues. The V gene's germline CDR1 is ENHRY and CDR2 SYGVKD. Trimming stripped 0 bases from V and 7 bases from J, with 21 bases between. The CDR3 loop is CAISESGREDAGGEKLFF. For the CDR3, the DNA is TGTGCCATCAGTGAGTCCGGCAGGGAGGATGCTGGTGGTGAAAAACTGTTTTTT.

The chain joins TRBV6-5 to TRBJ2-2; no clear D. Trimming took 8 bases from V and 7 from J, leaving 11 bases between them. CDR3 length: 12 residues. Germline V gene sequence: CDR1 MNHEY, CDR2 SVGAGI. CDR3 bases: TGTGCCAGCTTAGGTCGGGTCGGGGAGCTGTTTTTT. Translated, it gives CASLGRVGELFF.

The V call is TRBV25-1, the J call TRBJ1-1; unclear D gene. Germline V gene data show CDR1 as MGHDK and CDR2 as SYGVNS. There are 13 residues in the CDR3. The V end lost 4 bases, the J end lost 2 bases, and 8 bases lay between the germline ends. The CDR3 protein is CASSVHSNTEAFF. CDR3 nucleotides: TGTGCCAGCAGTGTCCACTCTAACACTGAAGCTTTCTTT.

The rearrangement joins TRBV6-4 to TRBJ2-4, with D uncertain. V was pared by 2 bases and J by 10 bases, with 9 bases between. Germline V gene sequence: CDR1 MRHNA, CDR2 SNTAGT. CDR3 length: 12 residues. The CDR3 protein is CASSDHSHIQYF. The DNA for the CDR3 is TGTGCCAGCAGTGACCACTCCCATATTCAGTACTTC.

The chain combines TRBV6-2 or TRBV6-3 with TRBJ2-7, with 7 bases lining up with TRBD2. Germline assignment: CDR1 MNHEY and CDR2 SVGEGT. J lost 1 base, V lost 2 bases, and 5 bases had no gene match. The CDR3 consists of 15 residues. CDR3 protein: CASSYELARSYEQYF. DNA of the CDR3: TGTGCCAGCAGTTACGAACTAGCGCGTTCCTACGAGCAGTACTTC.